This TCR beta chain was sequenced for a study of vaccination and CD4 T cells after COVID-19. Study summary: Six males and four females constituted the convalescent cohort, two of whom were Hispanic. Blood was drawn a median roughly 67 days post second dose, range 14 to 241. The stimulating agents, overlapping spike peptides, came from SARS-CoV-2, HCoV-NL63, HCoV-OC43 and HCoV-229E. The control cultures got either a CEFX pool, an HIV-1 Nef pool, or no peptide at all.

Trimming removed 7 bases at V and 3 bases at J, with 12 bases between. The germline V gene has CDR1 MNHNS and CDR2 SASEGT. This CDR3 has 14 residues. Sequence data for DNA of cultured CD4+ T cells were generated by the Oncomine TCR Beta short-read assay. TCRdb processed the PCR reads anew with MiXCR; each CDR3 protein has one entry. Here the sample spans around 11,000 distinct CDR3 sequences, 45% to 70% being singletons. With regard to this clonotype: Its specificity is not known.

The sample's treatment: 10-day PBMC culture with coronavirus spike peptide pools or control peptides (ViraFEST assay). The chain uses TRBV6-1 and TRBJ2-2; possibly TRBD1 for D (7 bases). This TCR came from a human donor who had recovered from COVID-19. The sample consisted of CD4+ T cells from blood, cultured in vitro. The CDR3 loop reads CASKTGRHTGELFF. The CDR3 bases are TGTGCCAGCAAGACAGGGAGGCACACCGGGGAGCTGTTTTTT.